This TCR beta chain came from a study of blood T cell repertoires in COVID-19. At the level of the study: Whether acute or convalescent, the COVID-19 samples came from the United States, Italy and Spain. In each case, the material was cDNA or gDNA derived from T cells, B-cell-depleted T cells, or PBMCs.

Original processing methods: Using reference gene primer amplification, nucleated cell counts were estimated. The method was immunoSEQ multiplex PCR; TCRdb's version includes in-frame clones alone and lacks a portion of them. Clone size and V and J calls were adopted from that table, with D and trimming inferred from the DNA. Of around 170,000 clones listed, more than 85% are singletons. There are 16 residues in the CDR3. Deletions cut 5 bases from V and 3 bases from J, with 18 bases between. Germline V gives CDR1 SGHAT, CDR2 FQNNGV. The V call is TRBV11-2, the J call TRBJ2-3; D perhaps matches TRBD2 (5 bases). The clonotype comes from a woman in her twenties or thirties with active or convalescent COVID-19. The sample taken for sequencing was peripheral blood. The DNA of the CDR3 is TGTGCCAGCAGCCCCCGGGGTCGGTCGGGAACAGATACGCAGTATTTT. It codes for CASSPRGRSGTDTQYF.